These 18 T cell receptor beta chains were sequenced from one sample in a study of cytomegalovirus exposure and HLA in healthy donors. Primers included in the PCR were 60 Vbeta and 13 Jbeta primers. Produced via immunoSEQ multiplex PCR; TCRdb's table is partial and in-frame only. The data show 150,000 to 200,000 clones, over 65% seen once. The sequencing input was PBMCs. All receptors come from a woman younger than 45 in good health and CMV-seropositive.

This clone was detected only once. This sequence joins TRBV5-5 and TRBJ2-2, with TRBD2 matching 10 bases. This CDR3 spans 16 amino acids. CDR1 and CDR2 (germline): SGHKS, YYEKEE (reference sequence). After removal of 4 bases from V and 4 bases from J, the junction contained 7 bases not matched to a gene. The CDR3 coding sequence is TGTGCCAGCAGCCCAGAACTAGCGGGATTCACCGGGGAGCTGTTTTTT. Its translation: CASSPELAGFTGELFF.

V is TRBV28 and J is TRBJ2-7, with TRBD1 as a possible D gene (5 bases). The CDR3 extends over 15 amino acids. The germline CDR1 and CDR2 sequences are MDHEN and SYDVKM. The V end lost 2 bases, the J end lost 2 bases, and 13 bases lay between the germline ends. For the CDR3, the DNA is TGTGCCAGCAGTTTAGAATCGGACACAGCCTACGAGCAGTACTTC. As protein: CASSLESDTAYEQYF.

The chain links TRBV5-5 to TRBJ1-1; D may be TRBD1 (6 bases). CDR3 length equals 15 residues. Trimming removed 2 bases from V and 1 base from J, with 12 bases in between. The germline gives CDR1 SGHKS, CDR2 YYEKEE (reference sequence). Here the CDR3 reads CASSFSTGRNTEAFF. CDR3 nucleotide sequence: TGTGCCAGCAGCTTCTCGACAGGCCGGAACACTGAAGCTTTCTTT.

The chain employs TRBV5-1 and TRBJ2-7; no firm D call. With 2 bases removed from V and 6 bases from J, the gap between germline ends came to 9 bases. The CDR3 contains 12 residues. In germline, CDR1 is SGHRS, CDR2 YFSETQ. CDR3 sequence: CASSLDLREQYF. DNA of the CDR3: TGCGCCAGCAGCTTAGACTTACGCGAGCAGTACTTC.

The V and J genes are TRBV28 and TRBJ1-5; possibly TRBD1 for D (5 bases). Trimming took 5 bases from V and 2 from J, leaving 7 bases between them. Per the germline V gene, CDR1 is MDHEN and CDR2 is SYDVKM. The CDR3 is made up of 13 amino acids. The CDR3 here is CASSARGNQPQHF. For the CDR3, the DNA is TGTGCCAGCAGTGCCAGGGGCAATCAGCCCCAGCATTTT.

The J gene is TRBJ2-1, the V gene TRBV5-1, with a possible D match to TRBD2 (6 bases). The CDR3 totals 15 residues. V was pared by 4 bases and J by 6 bases, with 17 bases between. CDR1 and CDR2 (germline): SGHRS, YFSETQ. CDR3 in DNA: TGCGCCAGCAGCCCACTAGCAAGTTCATTCAATGAGCAGTTCTTC. It is translated as CASSPLASSFNEQFF.

This clone has more than one count but fewer than ten. This chain uses TRBV27 with TRBJ2-7, with D perhaps TRBD1 (6 bases). The CDR3 consists of 16 residues. Germline CDR1 is MNHEY and CDR2 is SMNVEV (reference sequence). V was trimmed by 0 bases and J by 6 bases, leaving 18 bases between them. As DNA, the CDR3 is TGTGCCAGCAGTTTATCCGCCGGTGAGCAGGGGCTCGAGCAGTACTTC. Amino acid sequence: CASSLSAGEQGLEQYF.

The rearrangement uses TRBV11-2 and TRBJ2-5; D may be TRBD2 (6 bases). The J call may be wrong; the DNA end is better matched by TRBJ2-7. The CDR3 contains 11 residues. Germline V gives CDR1 SGHAT, CDR2 FQNNGV. Here the CDR3 reads CASREGYEQYF. Written as DNA, the CDR3 is TGTGCCAGCAGGGAGGGTTACGAGCAGTACTTC.

This clone came up a few times. This chain joins TRBV6-5 and TRBJ2-1, with TRBD2 matching over 9 bases. This CDR3 contains 15 residues. Germline CDR1 and CDR2: MNHEY and SVGAGI. V dropped 6 bases and J dropped 7; count of bases not matched to a gene: 10. The CDR3 nucleotides are TGTGCCAGCAGGATGTCTAGCGGGACGGGTAATGAGCAGTTCTTC. Protein product: CASRMSSGTGNEQFF.

This clone was seen only once. This rearrangement joins TRBV6-6 to TRBJ2-5, with TRBD2 matching 10 bases. The J call is uncertain, as TRBJ2-7 better fits the DNA end. The CDR3 runs to 14 residues. Germline V lookup: CDR1 MNHNY, CDR2 SVGAGI (reference sequence). Here the CDR3 reads CASSYGTSEYEQYF. In DNA form, the CDR3 reads TGTGCCAGCAGTTACGGGACTAGCGAGTACGAGCAGTACTTC.

The rearrangement uses TRBV6-5 and TRBJ1-1, with D perhaps matching TRBD1 (5 bases). This CDR3 comprises 13 residues. V was shortened by 7 bases and J by 5 bases, with 14 bases between the two germline ends. Germline V gives CDR1 MNHEY, CDR2 SVGAGI. DNA for the CDR3: TGTGCCAGCACCCTTACGAAGGGGACTGAAGCTTTCTTT. This translates into CASTLTKGTEAFF.

The chain joins TRBV14 to TRBJ1-4; TRBD1 matches at 8 bases. CDR3 size: 15 residues. Trimming took 1 base from V and 14 from J; bases not matched to a gene: 12. Germline V CDR1 and CDR2: SGHDN, FVKESK. The CDR3 region has the DNA TGTGCCAGCAGCCAAGTAGAATTCGGACAGGGCCGCCTGTTTTTT. Protein sequence: CASSQVEFGQGRLFF.

V and J are TRBV15 and TRBJ2-7; 7 bases line up with TRBD2. The CDR3 extends over 16 amino acids. Losses at the gene ends were 0 bases for V and 2 bases for J; bases not matched to a gene: 7. Germline V lookup: CDR1 LNHNV, CDR2 YYDKDF (reference sequence). The DNA for the CDR3 is TGTGCCACCAGCAGAGAATCCGGACTAGTCCCCTACGAGCAGTACTTC. Protein product: CATSRESGLVPYEQYF.

J is TRBJ2-1 and V is TRBV5-1; D perhaps matches TRBD2 (6 bases). V lost 7 bases and J 8 bases, leaving 22 bases between the germline ends. The V gene's germline CDR1 is SGHRS and CDR2 YFSETQ. This CDR3 spans 15 amino acids. CDR3 nucleotide sequence: TGCGCCAGCCACATGGGAGGAGGCCCTGAGGATGAGCAGTTCTTC. Translation: CASHMGGGPEDEQFF. Full variable domain (missing parts from reference TRBV5-1 and TRBJ2-1): KAGVTQTPRYLIKTRGQQVTLSCSPISGHRSVSWYQQTPGQGLQFLFEYFSETQRNKGNFPGRFSGRQFSNSRSEMNVSTLELGDSALYLCASHMGGGPEDEQFFGPGTRLTVL.

V and J are TRBV19 and TRBJ1-5; 9 bases agree with TRBD1. This CDR3 is built from 14 residues. Trimming removed 6 bases from V and 3 bases from J; junction bases left unmatched: 3. CDR1 and CDR2 (germline): LNHDA, SQIVND (reference sequence). CDR3: CASRTGGVNQPQHF. CDR3 nucleotide sequence: TGTGCCAGTAGGACAGGGGGTGTCAATCAGCCCCAGCATTTT. Full variable domain (outside the CDR3, taken from reference TRBV19 and TRBJ1-5): DGGITQSPKYLFRKEGQNVTLSCEQNLNHDAMYWYRQDPGQGLRLIYYSQIVNDFQKGDIAEGYSVSREKKESFPLTVTSAQKNPTAFYLCASRTGGVNQPQHFGDGTRLSIL.

This clone was picked up a small number of times. This sequence joins TRBV7-6 and TRBJ2-1; possible D gene TRBD2, 6 bases. CDR3 length equals 18 residues. V shed 5 bases and J shed 0 bases, with 20 bases lying between them. Germline assignment: CDR1 SGHVS and CDR2 FNYEAQ. The DNA of the CDR3 is TGTGCCAGCAGCACCCCGCGGGGCGGGCGCACCTCCTACAATGAGCAGTTCTTC. Translating it yields CASSTPRGGRTSYNEQFF.

The chain has TRBV27 and TRBJ2-7; a possible D gene is TRBD2 (6 bases). Germline V gene sequence: CDR1 MNHEY, CDR2 SMNVEV (reference sequence). The ends were cut back, 11 bases at V and 4 bases at J, with 18 bases in the middle. CDR3 length: 13 amino acids. CDR3 in amino acids: CAARDGSRYEQYF. The CDR3 nucleotides are TGTGCCGCTCGCGACGGGAGCCGATACGAGCAGTACTTC.

V is TRBV11-2 and J is TRBJ2-2, with TRBD1 identical over 9 bases. This CDR3 has 16 residues. The germline V gene has CDR1 SGHAT and CDR2 FQNNGV. J gave up 5 bases and V 5 bases, and 9 bases lay outside the gene matches. DNA for the CDR3: TGTGCCAGCAGCGCGCTGGGACAGGGTCTTACCGGGGAGCTGTTTTTT. It is translated as CASSALGQGLTGELFF.